This T cell receptor (beta chain) was obtained from a study of blood T cell repertoires in COVID-19. The V gene's germline CDR1 is MDHEN and CDR2 SYDVKM. V lost 2 bases and J lost 7; bases outside the gene matches: 5. This CDR3 has 15 residues. The assay was immunoSEQ multiplex PCR, and TCRdb's table has in-frame clones only and misses some. The repertoire has around 99,000 clones, around 88% of them found once; the top ten carry 6.5% to 7%. The TCR sequence derives from a man in his fifties with active or convalescent COVID-19. The chain combines TRBV28 with TRBJ1-4; the match to TRBD1 covers 9 bases. The sample comprised peripheral blood. For the CDR3, the DNA is TGTGCCAGCAGTTTACTCGGGACAGGGAGTGAAAAACTGTTTTTT. Translation gives CASSLLGTGSEKLFF.